These T cell receptor beta chains were read from a single sample in a study of T cells in Graves' hyperthyroidism and ophthalmopathy. TCRdb fed the multiplex PCR reads into MiXCR, producing one record per CDR3 protein. The sample comprises about 250,000 distinct CDR3 sequences, around 26% of which are singletons, and about 40% rests with the top ten. Material: blood. These receptors all stem from a woman aged 40 to 50 with Graves' ophthalmopathy. CDR3s include the opening cysteine and the closing phenylalanine or tryptophan. The order of the fields is CDR3 length, clone size, V gene, D gene, J gene, CDR3 DNA, CDR3 protein. A D gene is named only where the DNA matches it firmly. The size entry is marked missing in some rows and otherwise reads once, few, many or a size class.

15,few,TRBV27,TRBD2,TRBJ2-7,TGTGCCAGCAGTGGGGGACTAGCGGGAGGGCACGAGCAGTGCTTC,CASSGGLAGGHEQCF
15,.,TRBV12-3/TRBV12-4,.,TRBJ1-1,TGTGCCAGCAGTTTTCGATCCTCCATTAACACTGAAGCTTTCTTT,CASSFRSSINTEAFF
16,many,TRBV27,TRBD2,TRBJ2-7,TGTGCCAGCAGTTTATCGTCTAGCGGGATCGCCTACGAGCAGTACTTC,CASSLSSSGIAYEQYF
16,many,TRBV20-1,.,TRBJ2-7,TGCAGTGCTAGTCCGGAGGGGCTGTCCTACTCGAGGGAGCAGTACTTC,CSASPEGLSYSREQYF
14,many,TRBV14,TRBD2,TRBJ2-7,TGTGCCAGCAGCCCTATTGGCGGGAGCAACGAGCAGTACTTC,CASSPIGGSNEQYF
13,.,TRBV19,.,TRBJ1-1,TGTGCCAGTAGACACCCGGCGGATTCTGAAGCTTTCTTT,CASRHPADSEAFF
12,many,TRBV6-1,.,TRBJ2-7,TGTGCCAGCAGTCGCGGGGCGTACGAGCAGTACTTC,CASSRGAYEQYF
15,many,TRBV7-8,TRBD2,TRBJ2-7,TGTGCCAGCAGCTTATTGCTAGCGGAGACCTACGAGCAGTACTTC,CASSLLLAETYEQYF
14,many,TRBV6-5,.,TRBJ1-1,TGTGCCAGCAGAATCCCTACCGAGGGCGTTGAAGCTTTCTTT,CASRIPTEGVEAFF
13,many,TRBV30,.,TRBJ2-5,TGTGCCTGGGAGAACAGGGTAGGAGAGACCCAGTACTTC,CAWENRVGETQYF
19,few,TRBV10-1,TRBD2,TRBJ2-1,TGCGCCAGCAGTGAGCCACCCGGGACTAGCGGGAGTTCCCAATATGAGCAGTTCTTC,CASSEPPGTSGSSQYEQFF
14,many,TRBV24-1,TRBD1,TRBJ2-5,TGTGCCACCAGCGGACAGGGATCCCGTGAGACCCAGTACTTC,CATSGQGSRETQYF
15,many,TRBV20-1,TRBD2,TRBJ2-7,TGCAGTGCTAGAGGGGGACTAGCGGTCTCCTACGAGCAGTACTTC,CSARGGLAVSYEQYF
20,many,TRBV29-1,.,TRBJ2-5,TGCAGCGTTGAAGATTTGAGAGGGTACAGGGAGGGATCAGCAGGGGAGACCCAGTACTTC,CSVEDLRGYREGSAGETQYF
15,many,TRBV7-8,.,TRBJ2-7,TGTGCCAGCAGCCAAGTGACTTACAGCTCCTACGAGCAGTACTTC,CASSQVTYSSYEQYF
16,many,TRBV29-1,.,TRBJ2-5,TGCAGCGTTGAAGATCATGGGGAGGTCTTCAAGGAGACCCAGTACTTC,CSVEDHGEVFKETQYF
12,.,TRBV28,.,TRBJ2-7,TGTGCCAGCAGTTTAGGGATCTCAATGGAGTACTTC,CASSLGISMEYF
15,.,TRBV18,.,TRBJ2-6,TGTGCCAGCTCCCCGTCTAGTACTGGGGCCAACGTCCTGACTTTC,CASSPSSTGANVLTF
14,many,TRBV11-3,.,TRBJ2-2,TGTGCCAGCAGCTTCCCGATAAACACCGGGGAGCTGTTTTTT,CASSFPINTGELFF
12,.,TRBV6-1,.,TRBJ1-2,TGTGCCGGCAGTGAACTTGGGGTTGGCTACACCTTC,CAGSELGVGYTF
16,many,TRBV27,.,TRBJ1-5,TGTGCCAGCAGTTTATCGAGGCAGTATAGCAATCAGCCCCAGCATTTT,CASSLSRQYSNQPQHF
13,many,TRBV29-1,.,TRBJ2-6,TGCAGCGTGTACAGCTCTGGGGCCAACGTCCTGACTTTC,CSVYSSGANVLTF
13,.,TRBV2,TRBD1,TRBJ1-2,TGTGCCAGCAGAACCACAGGGGCAGATGGCTACACCTTC,CASRTTGADGYTF
14,many,TRBV6-5,.,TRBJ1-2,TGTGCCAGCAGTTACGGGGAGCAAGGCTATGGCTACACCTTC,CASSYGEQGYGYTF
13,many,TRBV24-1,TRBD1,TRBJ2-7,TGTGCCACCAGTGCCCTGACAGGGAACGAGCAGTACTTC,CATSALTGNEQYF
14,many,TRBV3-1,.,TRBJ1-1,TGTGCCAGCAGTCCCCAGGGTAGTTCAACAGAAGCTTTCTTT,CASSPQGSSTEAFF
17,.,TRBV6-2/TRBV6-3,.,TRBJ2-7,TGTGCCAGCAGCTCCCCAATCGCTGACACCTACTCCTACGAGCAGTACTTC,CASSSPIADTYSYEQYF